This TCR beta chain emerged from a study of T-cell reconstitution after alpha-beta-depleted transplantation in children. This clonotype came up many times. Preparing the TCRbeta library involved the use of unique molecular identifiers. TCRdb recomputed calls from the PCR reads with MiXCR, one row per CDR3 protein. Seen here are a few hundred thousand distinct CDR3 sequences, roughly 24% observed once, and the top ten hold more than 2%. Trimming removed 2 bases from V and 3 bases from J, with 5 bases in between. The CDR3 loop spans 12 amino acids. Germline V gene sequence: CDR1 DFQATT, CDR2 SNEGSKA (reference sequence).

The receptor's source is a girl between 2 and 10 years old with Fanconi anemia, due to receive a stem cell transplant. The starting material was PBMCs, obtained before TCRalphabeta/CD19-depleted stem cell transplant. V usage is TRBV20-1 and J usage is TRBJ2-1; unclear D gene. The CDR3 bases are TGCAGTGCTAGACCCGGCTACAATGAGCAGTTCTTC. Its translation: CSARPGYNEQFF.